Reported below is one T cell receptor (beta chain). The clone's antigen remains unknown. No base quality information exists; no much larger clone differs at one position. The CDR3, cysteine through phenylalanine, is 15 amino acids long. CDR3 DNA only is kept here, 45 bases in frame from base 1. Between the V and J ends, shortened by 4 bases and 1 base respectively, the junction contains 12 bases. The immunoSEQ Assay, a bias-controlled multiplex PCR, was used to amplify TCRbeta CDR3 regions from genomic DNA. Processing in the source paper ran as follows. The number of nucleated cells in each sample was estimated from the amplification of reference gene primers within the assay. To quantify the absolute abundance of each unique TCRbeta CDR3 rearrangement, sequence reads were collapsed and filtered. For each sample, productive Simpson clonality was calculated as the square root of Simpson's diversity index over productive rearrangements. Not all clones reach the TCRdb copy of this immuneACCESS table, which keeps in-frame sequences only. Checked studies attribute under half of the gap to unresolved V genes and leave the rest unexplained. That table furnishes V, J and clone size, whereas the DNA furnished D and trimming. For this sample there are fewer than 500,000 clones; about 85% appear just once. The ten most abundant clones make up around 0.64% of the sample.

The data were obtained in a study of blood T cell repertoires in COVID-19 (TCRdb year 2020). In terms of the full investigation: Samples covering the acute and convalescent phases of COVID-19 were provided by collaborators in the United States, Italy and Spain. Nearly every sample came with metadata listing a de-identified subject ID, COVID-19 status, age in years and sex. The repertoires were released in a freely available public database meant as a resource for research on the immune response to SARS-CoV-2. Subjects who had been exposed to COVID-19, were actively infected with it, or had recovered from it provided the deeply sampled blood TCRbeta repertoires that made up the dataset. Where available, HLA class I and class II types were taken from metadata supplied by the sample provider and were not determined by assay-based typing. The material from the prospective study consisted of cDNA or gDNA derived from T cells, B-cell-depleted T cells, or PBMCs. The samples were drawn from two sources: the first 160 participants of the ongoing ImmuneRACE study, and approximately 1,300 subjects contributed by 6 global collaborators.

On the study overall, not on this receptor specifically: How much clinical and demographic metadata was included differed by source and by participant, and the metadata was provided uncurated.

Participants in the prospective study were aged roughly 18 to 89 years, lived in 20 to 30 United States geographic areas, and enrolled through a virtual design. To assign participants to cohorts, the prospective study relied on clinical history that participants themselves reported in a screening survey and a study questionnaire. ImmuneRACE Cohort 3 recovered participants were defined by two consecutive negative NP/OP PCR tests, healthcare professional clearance, or symptom resolution. In the prospective study, mobile phlebotomists collected whole blood, serum and a nasopharyngeal or oropharyngeal swab from each participant. Prospective study participants could optionally give additional blood draws and questionnaires over an approximately 2-month period. Blood samples from the prospective study were shipped frozen or at room temperature prior to DNA extraction.

The receptor's source is a woman under 30 who had recovered from COVID-19. The material sequenced was PBMCs or T cells enriched from blood (not recorded which). This sequence uses TRBV5-3 and TRBJ1-3, with a tentative D gene TRBD1 over 5 matching bases. TRBV5-3 is an ORF; its function is uncertain. DNA sequence: TGTGCCAGAAGCATTGTCACAGGATCTGGAAACACCATATATTTT. Translated, this gives CARSIVTGSGNTIYF.